The clone carrying this T cell receptor (beta chain) was observed many times. Antigen: not known. TCRdb processed the 5' RACE reads anew with MiXCR; each CDR3 protein has one entry. The sample yields some 160,000 distinct CDR3 sequences, about a tenth seen once. CDR1 and CDR2 (germline): LGHNA, YSLEER. Trimming pared 2 bases from V and 3 bases from J, leaving 10 bases between. This CDR3 spans 15 amino acids. This record belongs to a study of T cells after yellow fever vaccination. Study at large: SMART-Seq v4 Ultra Low Input served to prepare low-cell-number fractions.

Regarding the study as a whole: A large majority of primary-vaccination clones showed up again after the booster (just under 97% CD4, almost 90% CD8).

The clonotype originates from a man younger than 35 who received the YFV17D yellow fever vaccine. The sample consisted of CD8+ T cells sorted from PBMCs, taken 45 days after the yellow fever booster vaccination. V usage is TRBV4-3 and J usage is TRBJ2-2, with D perhaps being TRBD1 or TRBD2 (6 bases each). CDR3 residues: CASSQYRGDTGELFF. Written as DNA, the CDR3 is TGCGCCAGCAGCCAATATAGGGGGGACACCGGGGAGCTGTTTTTT.